These 29 T cell receptor beta chains were all obtained from the same sample, sequenced in a study of blood T cell repertoires in COVID-19. Data came from immunoSEQ multiplex PCR; TCRdb stores just in-frame clones and leaves some out. The sample shows nearly 25,000 clones, 70% to 90% of them seen only once. Material: peripheral blood. The receptors were gathered from a man in his 70s with acute or convalescent COVID-19.

The chain is built from TRBV15 and TRBJ2-5; 7 positions match TRBD1. Losses at the gene ends were 3 bases for V and 5 bases for J; bases not matched to a gene: 6. The CDR3 covers 14 residues. CDR1 and CDR2 from the germline V gene are LNHNV and YYDKDF (reference sequence). CDR3 nucleotide sequence: TGTGCCACCAGCAGGAAAACAGGGGACGAGACCCAGTACTTC. Its translation: CATSRKTGDETQYF.

The V and J genes are TRBV3-1 (or the pseudogene TRBV3-2) and TRBJ2-5, with D unclear. Germline lookup yields CDR1 LGHDT and CDR2 YNNKEL (reference sequence). Deletions cut 2 bases from V and 5 bases from J, with 6 bases between. This CDR3 comprises 12 residues. The chain's CDR3 is CASSQSLETQYF. CDR3 in DNA: TGTGCCAGCAGCCAATCTCTGGAGACCCAGTACTTC.

The rearrangement links TRBV29-1 to TRBJ2-3, with TRBD2 as a possible D gene (5 bases). The CDR3 is 14 residues long. Germline V gene data show CDR1 as SQVTM and CDR2 as ANQGSEA. V was cut by 5 bases and J by 1 base, with 13 bases left in between. The CDR3 reads CSVTRQGRTDTQYF. The CDR3 DNA sequence: TGCAGCGTTACTAGGCAAGGTCGCACAGATACGCAGTATTTT.

The V and J genes are TRBV2 and TRBJ2-1; 9 bases are a match to TRBD2. The CDR3 contains 13 residues. Germline V lookup: CDR1 SNHLY, CDR2 FYNNEI. V shed 4 bases and J 10 bases; nucleotides not matched to a gene: 5. CDR3 sequence reads: CASSVLAGGEQFF. The CDR3 DNA is TGTGCCAGCAGTGTACTAGCGGGCGGAGAGCAGTTCTTC. Full variable domain (remainder filled in from reference TRBV2 and TRBJ2-1): EPEVTQTPSHQVTQMGQEVILRCVPISNHLYFYWYRQILGQKVEFLVSFYNNEISEKSEIFDDQFSVERPDGSNFTLKIRSTKLEDSAMYFCASSVLAGGEQFFGPGTRLTVL.

This clone was seen only a few times. The chain has TRBV12-3 or TRBV12-4 and TRBJ2-7, with 9 bases identical to TRBD2. With V trimmed by 1 base and J by 9 bases, 4 bases remained unmatched. This CDR3 spans 13 amino acids. CDR3 DNA sequence: TGTGCCAGCAGTTTAGTCCTAGCGGGGTCGCAGTACTTC. The encoded protein is CASSLVLAGSQYF.

This chain joins TRBV5-1 and TRBJ1-1; tentatively, D is TRBD1 (6 bases). With 4 bases removed from V and 1 base from J, the gap between germline ends came to 11 bases. There are 14 residues in the CDR3. Per germline, CDR1 SGHRS and CDR2 YFSETQ. The CDR3: CASSPGTQNTEAFF. The CDR3 coding sequence is TGCGCCAGCAGCCCCGGGACACAGAACACTGAAGCTTTCTTT.

The chain has TRBV12-3 or TRBV12-4 and TRBJ1-4, with 8 bases aligning to TRBD1. This CDR3 is 13 amino acids long. V was clipped by 6 bases and J by 8 bases; unmatched bases: 5. The CDR3 DNA follows: TGTGCCAGCAGAGACAGGGGAGGCGAAAAACTGTTTTTT. Translation gives CASRDRGGEKLFF.

This chain connects TRBV19 to TRBJ1-4, with D hard to call. Trimming took off 9 bases at V and 0 bases at J, with 14 bases between the two ends. Germline CDR1 reads LNHDA; CDR2 reads SQIVND (reference sequence). This CDR3 is 15 amino acids long. The CDR3 loop is CASRGRFSTNEKLFF. The CDR3 DNA reads as TGTGCCAGCCGCGGGAGGTTTTCAACTAATGAAAAACTGTTTTTT.

The chain recombines TRBV2 with TRBJ1-4; 12 bases align to TRBD1. V shed 6 bases and J 5 bases; nucleotides not matched to a gene: 4. The CDR3 has 15 amino acids. Germline V gives CDR1 SNHLY, CDR2 FYNNEI. The CDR3: CASRRDRGPNEKLFF. CDR3 nucleotide sequence: TGTGCCAGCAGGAGGGACAGGGGGCCGAATGAAAAACTGTTTTTT. The variable domain in full, completed from reference TRBV2 and TRBJ1-4, reads EPEVTQTPSHQVTQMGQEVILRCVPISNHLYFYWYRQILGQKVEFLVSFYNNEISEKSEIFDDQFSVERPDGSNFTLKIRSTKLEDSAMYFCASRRDRGPNEKLFFGSGTQLSVL.

CDR3 in amino acids: CASRQDGQETQYF. The CDR3 DNA reads as TGTGCCAGCAGACAGGACGGGCAAGAGACCCAGTACTTC. V usage is TRBV2 and J usage is TRBJ2-5; maybe TRBD1 (5 bases). This CDR3 spans 13 amino acids. The germline V and J ends were trimmed by 6 bases and 2 bases, with 10 bases remaining between them. The V gene's germline CDR1 is SNHLY and CDR2 FYNNEI. The full variable domain, rest sourced from reference TRBV2 and TRBJ2-5, is EPEVTQTPSHQVTQMGQEVILRCVPISNHLYFYWYRQILGQKVEFLVSFYNNEISEKSEIFDDQFSVERPDGSNFTLKIRSTKLEDSAMYFCASRQDGQETQYFGPGTRLLVL.

The chain employs TRBV21-1 and TRBJ2-7; no DNA check was done on the table's D call, TRBD1. TRBV21-1 is noted as a pseudogene. This CDR3 has 15 residues. The CDR3 region has the DNA TGTGCCAGCAGCTCCTGGGACAGGGAGGAGGATGAGCAGTACTTC. Its translation is CASSSWDREEDEQYF.

The chain uses TRBV29-1 and TRBJ2-2, with 7 positions matching TRBD1. CDR1 and CDR2 from the germline V gene are SQVTM and ANQGSEA. The CDR3 loop spans 15 amino acids. Trimming cost V 5 bases and J 2 bases; bases outside gene matches: 8. The CDR3 loop reads CSVLGTAENTGELFF. CDR3 coding DNA: TGCAGCGTTCTTGGGACAGCGGAAAACACCGGGGAGCTGTTTTTT.

The chain recombines TRBV7-2 with TRBJ2-1, with D possibly being TRBD1 (7 bases). The CDR3 is 17 amino acids. Trimming shortened V by 5 bases and J by 0 bases, and 17 bases separated the two germline ends. Germline CDR1 SGHTA, CDR2 FQGNSA. CDR3 amino acids: CASSQGGSVGSYNEQFF. The CDR3 DNA follows: TGTGCCAGCAGCCAGGGGGGATCGGTAGGCTCCTACAATGAGCAGTTCTTC.

The rearrangement uses TRBV19 and TRBJ2-2, with D maybe TRBD1 (5 bases). Per germline, CDR1 LNHDA and CDR2 SQIVND (reference sequence). Trimming left V 4 bases short and J 0 bases short, with 9 bases between. The CDR3 contains 15 residues. The CDR3: CASSSRVANTGELFF. The CDR3, as DNA: TGTGCCAGTAGTAGCAGGGTTGCGAACACCGGGGAGCTGTTTTTT.

The chain uses TRBV19 and TRBJ1-1; possibly TRBD1 for D (6 bases). Trimming pared 0 bases from V and 1 base from J, leaving 6 bases between. CDR1 is LNHDA, CDR2 SQIVND, per germline (reference sequence). This CDR3 has 14 residues. This chain's CDR3 is CASSIDRGNTEAFF. For the CDR3, the DNA is TGTGCCAGTAGTATAGACAGGGGGAACACTGAAGCTTTCTTT.

This clone was detected once. The chain is built from TRBV11-3 and TRBJ2-2, with 7 bases identical to TRBD2. This CDR3 has 14 amino acids. The V segment lost 6 bases and the J segment 7 bases; nucleotides outside the gene matches: 8. Looked up from germline, CDR1 is SGHNT and CDR2 is YENEEA. CDR3 region: CASRMAGENGELFF. The CDR3 nucleotides are TGTGCCAGCAGAATGGCGGGAGAGAACGGGGAGCTGTTTTTT. Combining the CDR3 with reference TRBV11-3 and TRBJ2-2 gives the whole variable domain EAGVVQSPRYKIIEKKQPVAFWCNPISGHNTLYWYLQNLGQGPELLIRYENEEAVDDSQLPKDRFSAERLKGVDSTLKIQPAELGDSAVYLCASRMAGENGELFFGEGSRLTVL.

In nucleotides, the CDR3 is TGCGCCAGCAGCTTGGTGCGGAGGGAGACCCAGTACTTC. Translation: CASSLVRRETQYF. The chain links TRBV5-1 to TRBJ2-5; D perhaps matches TRBD2 (5 bases). From germline, CDR1 is SGHRS and CDR2 YFSETQ. The CDR3 totals 13 residues. V lost 0 bases, J lost 5 bases, and 8 bases lay in between.

This chain connects TRBV24-1 to TRBJ2-3; weak D call: TRBD2 (6 bases). Between the trimmed V and J ends, which lost 9 bases and 3 bases, there was a span of 21 bases. The CDR3 is 16 residues long. Looked up from germline, CDR1 is KGHDR and CDR2 is SFDVKD. CDR3 region: CATYSRDSGSTDTQYF. The DNA of the CDR3 is TGTGCCACCTACAGCAGGGACTCCGGATCAACAGATACGCAGTATTTT.

This clone was counted a single time. The chain couples TRBV13 to TRBJ1-2; D is possibly TRBD1 (5 bases). V was trimmed by 0 bases and J by 4 bases, leaving 12 bases between them. Germline loops: CDR1 PRHDT, CDR2 FYEKMQ (reference sequence). CDR3 size: 15 residues. CDR3 sequence reads: CASSLGLREFYGYTF. The CDR3, as DNA: TGTGCCAGCAGCTTAGGTCTCAGGGAATTCTATGGCTACACCTTC.

CDR3 amino acids: CATQDRGDEKLFF. CDR3 nucleotide sequence: TGTGCCACTCAGGACAGGGGTGACGAAAAACTGTTTTTT. The chain couples TRBV15 to TRBJ1-4; TRBD1 aligns across 9 bases. With V trimmed by 9 bases and J by 8 bases, 7 bases remained unmatched. Germline V gene lookup returns CDR1 LNHNV and CDR2 YYDKDF (reference sequence). CDR3 length: 13 amino acids.

The chain uses TRBV2 and TRBJ2-3; 10 nucleotides line up with TRBD2. Germline CDR1 SNHLY, CDR2 FYNNEI. V dropped 7 bases and J dropped 1; count of bases not matched to a gene: 5. CDR3 length: 15 residues. CDR3 loop: CASNLAGAGTDTQYF. CDR3 DNA sequence: TGTGCCAGCAACCTAGCGGGGGCGGGCACAGATACGCAGTATTTT.

The chain employs TRBV19 and TRBJ2-1; D ambiguous. From germline, CDR1 is LNHDA and CDR2 SQIVND (reference sequence). V was trimmed by 6 bases and J by 7 bases, leaving 7 bases between them. This CDR3 spans 11 amino acids. Here the CDR3 reads CASSLNNEQFF. The CDR3 nucleotides read TGTGCCAGTAGCCTAAATAATGAGCAGTTCTTC.

The chain is built from TRBV29-1 and TRBJ2-2; D may be TRBD1 (5 bases). V shed 4 bases and J shed 0 bases, with 9 bases lying between them. Germline V gene lookup returns CDR1 SQVTM and CDR2 ANQGSEA. The CDR3 sequence is 14 residues long. The DNA of the CDR3 is TGCAGCGTTGGTTACAGGACGAACACCGGGGAGCTGTTTTTT. It encodes CSVGYRTNTGELFF.

This chain links TRBV28 with TRBJ2-7; the match to TRBD1 covers 7 bases. Losses at the gene ends were 6 bases for V and 1 base for J; bases not matched to a gene: 12. The CDR3 length is 16 residues. CDR1 MDHEN and CDR2 SYDVKM come from the germline V gene. This chain's CDR3 is CASRPETGAVSYEQYF. DNA of the CDR3: TGTGCCAGCAGACCGGAAACAGGGGCGGTATCCTACGAGCAGTACTTC.

The rearrangement joins TRBV9 to TRBJ2-1; 9 bases are a match to TRBD1. V was pared by 4 bases and J by 6 bases, with 5 bases of the junction left unmatched. In germline, CDR1 is SGDLS, CDR2 YYNGEE. CDR3 size: 14 residues. CDR3 nucleotide sequence: TGTGCCAGCAGCCGGGACAGGGCGGCCAATGAGCAGTTCTTC. This gives the protein CASSRDRAANEQFF. Using reference TRBV9 and TRBJ2-1 for the parts outside the CDR3, the full variable domain is DSGVTQTPKHLITATGQRVTLRCSPRSGDLSVYWYQQSLDQGLQFLIQYYNGEERAKGNILERFSAQQFPDLHSELNLSSLELGDSALYFCASSRDRAANEQFFGPGTRLTVL.

The genes are TRBV3-1 (or the pseudogene TRBV3-2) and TRBJ1-1; D is ambiguous. Germline V gene lookup returns CDR1 LGHDT and CDR2 YNNKEL (reference sequence). The V gene lost 1 base and the J gene lost 5 bases, with 8 bases spanning the gap. The CDR3 is 13 amino acids. The CDR3 loop reads CASSQGPRTEAFF. In nucleotides, the CDR3 is TGTGCCAGCAGCCAAGGGCCAAGAACTGAAGCTTTCTTT.

This chain links TRBV5-4 with TRBJ1-4; D is undetermined. Germline CDR1 reads SGHNT; CDR2 reads YYREEE (reference sequence). This CDR3 spans 13 amino acids. Trimming left V 6 bases short and J 4 bases short, with 10 bases between. CDR3 in amino acids: CASKSSGNEKLFF. CDR3 DNA sequence: TGTGCCAGCAAGAGTAGTGGTAATGAAAAACTGTTTTTT.

V is TRBV5-1 and J is TRBJ1-6; D is perhaps TRBD1 (5 bases). Trimming took 5 bases from V and 7 from J, leaving 13 bases between them. Germline CDR1 reads SGHRS; CDR2 reads YFSETQ. CDR3 length equals 14 residues. CDR3 in amino acids: CASREDSRNSPLHF. The CDR3, as DNA: TGCGCCAGCAGAGAAGACAGTAGGAATTCACCCCTCCACTTT.

The chain couples TRBV28 to TRBJ1-2, with 7 bases aligning to TRBD1. V shed 6 bases, J shed 6 bases, and the junction held 13 bases outside the gene matches. Germline V gene sequence: CDR1 MDHEN, CDR2 SYDVKM. The CDR3 has 15 amino acids. CDR3 sequence (DNA): TGTGCCAGCAGCCCAAGGGGCAGGGGGAGGAATGGCTACACCTTC. Translating gives CASSPRGRGRNGYTF.